This TCR beta chain appears in the sequencing data of a study of cytomegalovirus exposure and HLA in healthy donors (dated by TCRdb to the late 2010s). Concerning the study at large: In an earlier analysis of 450 to 750 of the donors, 250 to 300 Gb of sequence data and 90 million to 120 million unique TCR beta sequences from 180 million or so T cells were reported. An early release covering roughly 600 HLA-typed donors comprised approximately 300 gigabases of sequencing data and 85 million or so unique TCR sequences. Among the roughly 400 genotyped donors, around 81% belonged to the genetic ancestry cluster associated with self-reported Caucasian donors. The study was designed to test whether signatures of past pathogen exposure could be identified by cataloging public T cell receptors. The study used immunosequencing to profile the T cell repertoires of approximately 630 subjects and linked those repertoires to cytomegalovirus serostatus. Along with the approximately 700-subject first cohort, a separate validation cohort of 120 different subjects was used. High-throughput TCR immunosequencing, statistical association of individual TCRs with disease status, and machine learning were combined to predict cytomegalovirus infection status. A later analysis re-analyzed previously published TCR beta repertoires from hundreds of donors and added high-resolution HLA genotyping to study TCR occurrence patterns. Rather than drawing on any new phenotypic data, the later analysis identified candidate immune exposures from TCR beta sequences and the way those sequences occurred across donors. In an earlier analysis of about 590 of the donors, high-throughput TCR beta sequencing was used to judge whether each TCR beta V gene segment behaved as functional or pseudogenic. Alongside the repertoire data, information on donor age, sex, ethnicity and CMV serostatus was compiled. A later genetic analysis took genome-wide SNP genotypes for about 55% of the 666 donors and used that subset as a discovery cohort. All discovery cohort repertoires had been generated using a single sequencing platform. Class I and class II HLA loci were covered by the typing at four-digit resolution. Typing coverage differed by locus: A, B, C, DRB1 and DQB1 were typed in about 620-640 donors, DQA1 in approximately 520, DPA1 in some 600, and DPB1 in 472. Because of strong linkage in the cohort, roughly five DR-DQ haplotypes were treated as single units for association and clustering. Across 300 to 400 genotyped donors of the cohort, an average of approximately 220,000 unique TCR beta nucleotide sequences per donor were sequenced, and roughly 20% of those sequences were non-productive. The investigation overall reported the following: Most CMV-associated TCR beta chains appeared to be HLA-restricted in a later analysis, and the HLA associations seemed to be driven largely by CMV exposure. A group of highly shared sequence variants was considered likely to be a technical artifact of the sequencing pipeline. In the study, 150 to 200 TCR beta chains were listed as associated with cytomegalovirus. This cohort had only TCR beta chains sequenced, and the lack of alpha or paired-chain data limited which features could be detected. While some public TCRs were present in many individuals, most TCR sequences turned up only very rarely across donors. Presence/absence analyses assumed roughly uniform sequencing depth across donors, an assumption that may not hold. Cytomegalovirus status was reported to be diagnosed by the classifier with high specificity and sensitivity in both the original and validation cohorts. CMV serostatus was the only immune exposure information available for the cohort. The 87-base-pair reads could not distinguish some IMGT-functional V segments, including TRBV6-2 and TRBV6-3, so those segments were excluded. Because counts were too low, seventeen rarely observed V segments, including chromosome 9 orphons, were excluded from the earlier analysis of 587 of the donors. The authors suggested that the approach could potentially be generalized to other disease states and immunological phenotypes. A later analysis found that HLA-associated TCR beta chains were more clonally expanded and had lower generation probabilities than equally common non-associated chains. Linkage disequilibrium might explain the correlated functional status among segregating V segments, but an unknown experimental factor could not be excluded. According to a later analysis, parvovirus B19, influenza, CMV and Epstein-Barr virus appeared linked to several top co-occurrence clusters. Specific HLA alleles were associated with 15,000 to 20,000 TCR beta sequences at a false discovery rate of 0.05 in a later analysis. In vitro tests confirmed that a few of the cytomegalovirus-associated TCR beta chains recognize cytomegalovirus antigens. HLA typing was unavailable for some donors at each locus, so association tests used only the typed subset. Compared with the 666-donor mean, donors in an Asian-associated ancestry cluster had fewer N-insertions in productive TCRs, according to a later genetic analysis. Strong co-occurrence of HLA alleles, especially DR and DQ, made assigning TCR associations to individual alleles difficult. In a later analysis, TCR association rates were found to vary across HLA loci, with the most associated TCRs seen for DRB1 alleles and the fewest for HLA-C alleles. In an earlier analysis of several hundred of the donors, most TCR beta V segments were observed in productive rearrangements about 90% or about 30% of the time, broadly matching IMGT annotations. In a later genetic analysis, a missense DCLRE1C variant was associated with V-gene and J-gene trimming of TCR beta chains, and the association was replicated in an independent cohort. A further reported finding was that TCR beta sequences accurately predicted the HLA-A and HLA-B alleles for most subjects in the first cohort.

The library was obtained by the immunoSEQ multiplex PCR assay. For the multiplex PCR, a mixture combining 60 forward primers for TCR Vbeta segments and 13 reverse primers for TCR Jbeta segments was used. The CDR3 region of rearranged TCR beta genes was amplified from genomic DNA with a multiplex PCR assay. The amplified TCR beta libraries were sequenced on the Illumina HiSeq System as 87-base-pair reads. Per the original workflow: A later analysis counted about 80 million unique TCR beta chains across the roughly 700 repertoires, and roughly 11 million of these chains were shared by at least two donors. Raw reads were error-corrected and collapsed into unique sequences by a nearest-neighbor algorithm in which closely related sequences were merged to remove PCR and sequencing errors. To assign V, D and J gene segments, CDR3 sequences were aligned to IMGT reference sequences. For a sequence to be retained, at least a six-nucleotide match to both a V gene segment and a J gene segment was required. A rearrangement was called productive if the CDR3 had no stop codons and remained in frame with V and J, and every other rearrangement was called non-productive. CDR3 was defined according to IMGT convention as the region running from the second conserved V-encoded cysteine to the conserved J-encoded phenylalanine. The earlier analysis of about 590 of the donors excluded sequences that lacked an unambiguous match to a single V gene segment. An earlier analysis of 587 of the donors called V segments functional above 56.7% productive rearrangements and segregating when the between-donor standard deviation exceeded 5%. A statistical classification framework was built to diagnose cytomegalovirus status from the catalog of TCR beta chain sequences. A later analysis assigned V and J genes by comparing TCR nucleotide sequences with IMGT/GENE-DB human TR gene sequences. In a later analysis, CDR3 sequences and most-parsimonious VDJ recombination scenarios were assigned using the TCRdist pipeline. A later analysis defined each TCR beta chain by its CDR3 amino acid sequence plus V-gene family, and excluded reads lacking a unique V-gene family. A later analysis removed roughly 590 highly shared, low-generation-probability nucleotide sequences to deal with suspected cross-contamination and a sequencing artifact. In a later analysis, a clonal expansion index was calculated for each public chain from normalized within-repertoire ranks of inferred template counts. A later analysis computed generation probabilities with a VDJ recombination model fitted to out-of-frame rearrangements, and checked the results against IGoR. In a later analysis, TCR-TCR, TCR-HLA and TCR-CMV co-occurrence was scored with hypergeometric tests, and a repertoire-size bias correction was applied to TCR pairs. A later analysis estimated false discovery rates by permuting HLA or CMV assignments 20 times. A later analysis grouped co-occurring TCRs with DBSCAN, adding TCRdist sequence similarity when clustering within HLA-allele-positive subsets. For co-occurrence clustering, repertoires with fewer than 30,000 or more than 120,000 public chains were excluded, along with four to six repertoires with anomalous nucleotide sharing. TCRdb retrieved this table from immuneACCESS and kept in-frame rearrangements only. Not all clones are present; in checked studies, unresolved V genes account for under half, and no reason is known for the remainder. V and J calls and clone size are copied from that table; D and trimming were computed from the DNA. The sample records more than 80,000 clones, 50% to 80% of which are singletons. The ten largest make up roughly 3.2% of the sample.

The cohort was made up of about 610 healthy bone marrow donors. At the time of sampling, every cohort member was nominally healthy, though immune exposures that went unrecorded were likely present. The donor tested CMV seronegative and was one of the 352 seronegative cohort members. A peripheral blood sample was provided by each donor, and peripheral blood mononuclear cells were used for TCR beta sequencing. The Qiagen DNeasy Blood Extraction Kit was used to extract genomic DNA from the blood cell samples. Reading the germline V gene gives CDR1 MDHEN and CDR2 SYDVKM. V lost 4 bases and J lost 3 bases; the stretch between them is 10 bases long. Measured from the cysteine to the phenylalanine, the CDR3 is 15 residues long. Only CDR3 DNA is held: 45 bases, read in frame from base 1. This clone was counted a few times. Its cognate antigen has yet to be identified. Base qualities are missing; no much larger clone stands one base away.

Recombination joined TRBV28 with TRBJ2-6; a tentative D match to TRBD1 spans 6 bases. The TCR was taken from a man aged 55 to 70 in good health and CMV-seronegative. Material: PBMCs. DNA sequence: TGTGCCAGCAGTTCACAGGGCTTTGGGGCCAACGTCCTGACTTTC. Translated, it reads CASSSQGFGANVLTF.